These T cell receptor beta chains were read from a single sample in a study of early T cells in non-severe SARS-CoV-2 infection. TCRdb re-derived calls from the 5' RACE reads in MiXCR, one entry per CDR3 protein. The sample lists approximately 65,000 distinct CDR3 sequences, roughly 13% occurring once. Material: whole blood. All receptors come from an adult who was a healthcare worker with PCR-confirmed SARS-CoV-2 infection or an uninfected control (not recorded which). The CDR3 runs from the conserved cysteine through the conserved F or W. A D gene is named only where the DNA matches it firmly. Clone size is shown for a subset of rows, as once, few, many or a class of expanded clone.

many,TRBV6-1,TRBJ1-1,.,TGCGCCCTAGGTTTGGTAGAGGGGGGAGAAGCTTTCTTT,CALGLVEGGEAFF
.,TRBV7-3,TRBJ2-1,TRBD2,TGTGCCAGCAACTCGCGGGGGGCTAGTCCCAATGAGCAGTTCTTC,CASNSRGASPNEQFF
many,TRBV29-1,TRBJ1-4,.,TGCAGCGCCCGGACCGTCGAAAAACTGTTTTTT,CSARTVEKLFF
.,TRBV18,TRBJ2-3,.,TGTGCCAGCTCACCAGGGTCCACGGCAGATACGCAGTATTTT,CASSPGSTADTQYF
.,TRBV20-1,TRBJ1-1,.,TGCAGTGCTAGGGACGACAGGCTCAACACTGAAGCTTTCTTT,CSARDDRLNTEAFF
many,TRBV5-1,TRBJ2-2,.,TGCGCCAGCAGCTTGGTCGGCGACCGGGAGCTGTTTTTT,CASSLVGDRELFF
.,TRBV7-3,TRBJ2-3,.,TGTGCCAGCAGCTTACAGGGAGGCACAGATACGCAGTATTTT,CASSLQGGTDTQYF
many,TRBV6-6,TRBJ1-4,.,TGTGCCAGCATCCCGACGGGCGGCTTCGAAAAACTGTTTTTT,CASIPTGGFEKLFF
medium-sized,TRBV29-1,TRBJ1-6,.,TGCAGGACATTAACAAGGGAGATTTCACCCCTCCACTTT,CRTLTREISPLHF
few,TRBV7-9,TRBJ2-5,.,TGTGCCAGCAGCTCACAGGGTCACCAAGAGACCCAGTACTTC,CASSSQGHQETQYF
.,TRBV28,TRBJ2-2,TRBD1,TGTGCCAGCAATGCTCCGGGACAGGGTAAAGTCGGGGAGCTGTTTTTT,CASNAPGQGKVGELFF
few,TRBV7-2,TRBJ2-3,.,TGTGCCAGCAGCTTAGGGGATAGGGATACGCAGTATTTT,CASSLGDRDTQYF
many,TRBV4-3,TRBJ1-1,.,TGCGCCAGCAGCCAAGCACGGACAGTGAACACTGAAGCTTTCTTT,CASSQARTVNTEAFF